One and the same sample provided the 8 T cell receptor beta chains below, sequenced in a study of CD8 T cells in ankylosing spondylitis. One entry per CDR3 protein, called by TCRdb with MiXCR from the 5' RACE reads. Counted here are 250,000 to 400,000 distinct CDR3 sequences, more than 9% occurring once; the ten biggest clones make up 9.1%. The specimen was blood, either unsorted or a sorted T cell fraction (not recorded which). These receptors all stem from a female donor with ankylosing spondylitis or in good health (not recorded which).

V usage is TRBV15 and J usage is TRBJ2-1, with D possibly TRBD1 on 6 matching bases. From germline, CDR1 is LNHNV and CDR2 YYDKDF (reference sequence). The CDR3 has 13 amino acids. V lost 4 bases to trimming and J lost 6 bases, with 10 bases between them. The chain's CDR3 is CATSTRGGNEQFF. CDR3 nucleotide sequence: TGTGCCACCAGCACCCGAGGGGGCAATGAGCAGTTCTTC.

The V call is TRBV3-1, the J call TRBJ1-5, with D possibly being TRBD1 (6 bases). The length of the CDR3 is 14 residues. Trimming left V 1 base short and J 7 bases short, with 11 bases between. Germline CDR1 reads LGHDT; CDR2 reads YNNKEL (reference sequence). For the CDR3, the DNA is TGTGCCAGCAGCCAAGCAGGGGATGGACAGCCCCAGCATTTT. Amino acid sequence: CASSQAGDGQPQHF. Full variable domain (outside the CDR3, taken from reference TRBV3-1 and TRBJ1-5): DTAVSQTPKYLVTQMGNDKSIKCEQNLGHDTMYWYKQDSKKFLKIMFSYNNKELIINETVPNRFSPKSPDKAHLNLHINSLELGDSAVYFCASSQAGDGQPQHFGDGTRLSIL.

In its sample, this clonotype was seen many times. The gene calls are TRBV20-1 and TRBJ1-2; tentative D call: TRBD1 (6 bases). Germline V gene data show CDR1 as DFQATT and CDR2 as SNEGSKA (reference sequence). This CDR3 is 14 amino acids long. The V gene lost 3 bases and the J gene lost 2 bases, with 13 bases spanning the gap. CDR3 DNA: TGCAGTGCTAGTCCGAGGACAGCAAACTATGGCTACACCTTC. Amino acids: CSASPRTANYGYTF.

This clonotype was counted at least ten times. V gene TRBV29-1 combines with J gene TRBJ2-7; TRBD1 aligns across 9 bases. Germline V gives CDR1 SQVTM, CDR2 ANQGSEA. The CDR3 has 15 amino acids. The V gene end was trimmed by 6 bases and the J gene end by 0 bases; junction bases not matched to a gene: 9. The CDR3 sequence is CSVGTGRTNSYEQYF. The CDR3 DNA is TGCAGCGTAGGGACAGGGAGAACAAACTCCTACGAGCAGTACTTC.

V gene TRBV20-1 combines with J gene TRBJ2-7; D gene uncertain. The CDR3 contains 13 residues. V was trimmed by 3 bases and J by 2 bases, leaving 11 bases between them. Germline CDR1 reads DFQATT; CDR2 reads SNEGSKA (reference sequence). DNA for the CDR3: TGCAGTGCTAGCCCGGACGGAACCTACGAGCAGTACTTC. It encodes CSASPDGTYEQYF.

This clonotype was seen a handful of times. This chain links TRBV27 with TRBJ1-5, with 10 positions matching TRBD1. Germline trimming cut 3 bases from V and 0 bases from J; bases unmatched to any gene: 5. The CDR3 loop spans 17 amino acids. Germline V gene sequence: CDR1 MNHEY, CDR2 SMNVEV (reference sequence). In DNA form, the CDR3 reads TGTGCCAGCAGTTTTCACGGACAGGGGGATAGCAATCAGCCCCAGCATTTT. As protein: CASSFHGQGDSNQPQHF.

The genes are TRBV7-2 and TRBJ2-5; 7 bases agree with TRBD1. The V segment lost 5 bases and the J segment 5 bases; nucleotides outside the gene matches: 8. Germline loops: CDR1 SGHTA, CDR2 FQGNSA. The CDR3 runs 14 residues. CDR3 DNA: TGTGCCAGCAGCCAGGGACAGCCCTGGGAGACCCAGTACTTC. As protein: CASSQGQPWETQYF.

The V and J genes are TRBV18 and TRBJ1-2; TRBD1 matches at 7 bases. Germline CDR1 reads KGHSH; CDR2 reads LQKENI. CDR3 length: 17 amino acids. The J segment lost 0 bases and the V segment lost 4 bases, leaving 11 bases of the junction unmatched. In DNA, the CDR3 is TGTGCCAGCTCACAGGACAGGCAAGGAGACCCTAACTATGGCTACACCTTC. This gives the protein CASSQDRQGDPNYGYTF.